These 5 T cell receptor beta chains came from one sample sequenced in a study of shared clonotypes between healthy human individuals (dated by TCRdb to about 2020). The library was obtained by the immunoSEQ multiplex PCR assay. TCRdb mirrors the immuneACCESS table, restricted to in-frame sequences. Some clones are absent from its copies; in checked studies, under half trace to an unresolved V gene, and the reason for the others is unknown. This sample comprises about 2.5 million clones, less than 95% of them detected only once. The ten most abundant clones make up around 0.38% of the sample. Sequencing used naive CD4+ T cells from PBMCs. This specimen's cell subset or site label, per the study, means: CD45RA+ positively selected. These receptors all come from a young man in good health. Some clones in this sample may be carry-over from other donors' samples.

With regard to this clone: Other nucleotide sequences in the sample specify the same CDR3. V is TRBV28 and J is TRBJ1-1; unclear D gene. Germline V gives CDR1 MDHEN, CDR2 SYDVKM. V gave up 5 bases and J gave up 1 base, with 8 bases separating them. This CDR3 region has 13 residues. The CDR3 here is CASSPPENTEAFF. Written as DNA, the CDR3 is TGTGCCAGCAGTCCGCCGGAGAACACTGAAGCTTTCTTT.

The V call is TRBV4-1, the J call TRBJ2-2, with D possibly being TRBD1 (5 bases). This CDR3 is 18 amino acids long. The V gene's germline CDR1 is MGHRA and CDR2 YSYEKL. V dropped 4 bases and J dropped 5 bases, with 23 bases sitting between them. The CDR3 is CASSRTRLQGYGTGELFF. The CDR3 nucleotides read TGCGCCAGCAGCCGAACAAGACTCCAGGGTTATGGAACCGGGGAGCTGTTTTTT.

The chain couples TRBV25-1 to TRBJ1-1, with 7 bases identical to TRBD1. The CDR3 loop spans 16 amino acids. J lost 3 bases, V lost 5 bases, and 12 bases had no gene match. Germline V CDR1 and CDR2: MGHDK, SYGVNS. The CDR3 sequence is CASSQSLGQGDTEAFF. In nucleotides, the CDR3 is TGTGCCAGCAGTCAGTCCTTAGGCCAGGGGGACACTGAAGCTTTCTTT.

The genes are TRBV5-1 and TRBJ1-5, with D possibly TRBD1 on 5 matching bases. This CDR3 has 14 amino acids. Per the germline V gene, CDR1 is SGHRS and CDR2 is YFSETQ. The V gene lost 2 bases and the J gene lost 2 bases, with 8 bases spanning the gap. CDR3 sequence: CASSFEGRNQPQHF. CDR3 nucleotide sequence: TGCGCCAGCAGCTTCGAGGGGCGCAATCAGCCCCAGCATTTT. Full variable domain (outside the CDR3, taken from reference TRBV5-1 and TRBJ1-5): KAGVTQTPRYLIKTRGQQVTLSCSPISGHRSVSWYQQTPGQGLQFLFEYFSETQRNKGNFPGRFSGRQFSNSRSEMNVSTLELGDSALYLCASSFEGRNQPQHFGDGTRLSIL.

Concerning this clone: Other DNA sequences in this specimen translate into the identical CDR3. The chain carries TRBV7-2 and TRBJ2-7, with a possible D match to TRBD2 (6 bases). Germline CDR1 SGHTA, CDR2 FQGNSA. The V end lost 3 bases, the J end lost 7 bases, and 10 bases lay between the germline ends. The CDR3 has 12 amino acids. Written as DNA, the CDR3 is TGTGCCAGCAGCTTGGGACTGGTGGAGCAGTACTTC. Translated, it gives CASSLGLVEQYF. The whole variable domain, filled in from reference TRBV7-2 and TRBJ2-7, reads GAGVSQSPSNKVTEKGKDVELRCDPISGHTALYWYRQSLGQGLEFLIYFQGNSAPDKSGLPSDRFSAERTGGSVSTLTIQRTQQEDSAVYLCASSLGLVEQYFGPGTRLTVT.